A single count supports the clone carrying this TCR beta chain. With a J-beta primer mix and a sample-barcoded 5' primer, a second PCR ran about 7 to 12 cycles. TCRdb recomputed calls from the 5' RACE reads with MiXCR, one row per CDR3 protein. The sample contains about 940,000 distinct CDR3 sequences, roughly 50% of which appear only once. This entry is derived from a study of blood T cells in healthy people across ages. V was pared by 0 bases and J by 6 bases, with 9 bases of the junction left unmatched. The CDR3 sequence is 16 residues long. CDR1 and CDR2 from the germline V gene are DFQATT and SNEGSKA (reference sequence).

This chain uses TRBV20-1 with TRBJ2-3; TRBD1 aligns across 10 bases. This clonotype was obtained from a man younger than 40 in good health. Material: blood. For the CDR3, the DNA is TGCAGTGCTAGAGATCTGACAGGGGGCGAGTGGGATACGCAGTATTTT. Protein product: CSARDLTGGEWDTQYF.